One and the same sample provided the 24 T cell receptor beta chains below, sequenced in a study of OX40 agonist ivuxolimab in advanced cancers. Clones were sequenced by immunoSEQ multiplex PCR, and TCRdb holds only the in-frame ones, with some missing. The sample has about 60,000 clones, approximately 86% seen once. The sample was CD4+ or CD8+ T cells sorted from blood, taken in a trial of the OX40 agonist ivuxolimab. These TCRs come from an adult with an advanced solid tumor such as melanoma, head and neck, liver or kidney cancer.

The chain is built from TRBV5-4 and TRBJ2-1; D is undetermined. V dropped 0 bases and J dropped 4 bases, with 5 bases sitting between them. The CDR3 has 13 residues. Germline assignment: CDR1 SGHNT and CDR2 YYREEE (reference sequence). CDR3 DNA sequence: TGTGCCAGCAGCTTGGGACATTACAATGAGCAGTTCTTC. It encodes CASSLGHYNEQFF.

The chain carries TRBV7-2 and TRBJ2-7, with 13 bases identical to TRBD2. The CDR3 covers 15 residues. The V gene end was trimmed by 5 bases and the J gene end by 5 bases; junction bases not matched to a gene: 6. The V gene's germline CDR1 is SGHTA and CDR2 FQGNSA. CDR3 bases: TGTGCCAGCAGCCCAGGACTAGCGGGAGAACACGAGCAGTACTTC. Protein sequence: CASSPGLAGEHEQYF.

This chain connects TRBV10-3 to TRBJ2-2; D is undetermined. This CDR3 is 16 amino acids long. The V gene lost 11 bases and the J gene lost 4 bases, with 23 bases spanning the gap. The germline CDR1 and CDR2 sequences are ENHRY and SYGVKD. The CDR3 is CASCKAPDAGTGELFF. As DNA, the CDR3 is TGTGCCTCCTGCAAGGCTCCGGATGCCGGCACCGGGGAGCTGTTTTTT.

The genes are TRBV7-2 and TRBJ2-3; D remains unclear. CDR1 is SGHTA, CDR2 FQGNSA, per germline. The V and J ends lost 5 bases and 0 bases respectively, with 6 bases between them. The CDR3 has 13 amino acids. This CDR3 reads CASSRTSTDTQYF. CDR3 nucleotide sequence: TGTGCCAGCAGCCGAACTAGCACAGATACGCAGTATTTT.

The genes are TRBV7-2 and TRBJ1-1; D perhaps matches TRBD1 (5 bases). CDR3 size: 13 residues. Germline values: CDR1 SGHTA, CDR2 FQGNSA. V lost 5 bases and J 4 bases, leaving 11 bases between the germline ends. This CDR3 reads CASSTKRGTEAFF. CDR3 coding DNA: TGTGCCAGCAGCACCAAAAGGGGCACTGAAGCTTTCTTT.

The rearrangement joins TRBV15 to TRBJ2-5; 7 bases map to TRBD2. Trimming took 1 base from V and 5 from J; bases not matched to a gene: 10. The germline gives CDR1 LNHNV, CDR2 YYDKDF (reference sequence). This CDR3 is built from 16 residues. The CDR3 sequence: CATSRGLKRGIETQYF. The DNA for the CDR3 is TGTGCCACCAGCAGAGGACTAAAGCGGGGTATTGAGACCCAGTACTTC.

The V gene is TRBV4-3, the J gene TRBJ1-2; TRBD1 agrees at 9 bases. Losses at the gene ends were 0 bases for V and 5 bases for J; bases not matched to a gene: 7. CDR3 size: 16 residues. Germline values: CDR1 LGHNA, CDR2 YSLEER. CDR3 bases: TGCGCCAGCAGCCAAGATTATACAGGGGGCCTTTATGGCTACACCTTC. Amino acids: CASSQDYTGGLYGYTF.

The chain uses TRBV18 and TRBJ2-1; 10 positions match TRBD1. The CDR3 totals 15 residues. Germline V gives CDR1 KGHSH, CDR2 LQKENI. The junction had 2 bases not matched to a gene; V was cut back by 3 bases and J by 3 bases. DNA for the CDR3: TGTGCCAGCTCACCCGGACAGGGGGGCTACAATGAGCAGTTCTTC. The encoded protein is CASSPGQGGYNEQFF.

V and J are TRBV4-3 and TRBJ2-7, with D perhaps TRBD2 (6 bases). V lost 5 bases and J 1 base, leaving 9 bases between the germline ends. CDR3 length equals 13 residues. Germline V CDR1 and CDR2: LGHNA, YSLEER. CDR3 DNA: TGCGCCAGCAGCTGGACTACGTCCTACGAGCAGTACTTC. It specifies CASSWTTSYEQYF.

Only one count was recorded for this clone. The genes are TRBV25-1 and TRBJ1-6, with a tentative D call TRBD1 (5 bases). V lost 0 bases, J lost 2 bases, and 8 bases lay in between. This CDR3 comprises 16 residues. Germline V gene sequence: CDR1 MGHDK, CDR2 SYGVNS. The CDR3 spells CASSEYTGPYNSPLHF. The CDR3 bases are TGTGCCAGCAGTGAATATACGGGGCCCTATAATTCACCCCTCCACTTT. The variable domain in full, with the rest retrieved from reference TRBV25-1 and TRBJ1-6, is EADIYQTPRYLVIGTGKKITLECSQTMGHDKMYWYQQDPGMELHLIHYSYGVNSTEKGDLSSESTVSRIRTEHFPLTLESARPSHTSQYLCASSEYTGPYNSPLHFGNGTRLTVT.

This clone is labeled as medium-sized. This chain uses TRBV19 with TRBJ2-1, with D possibly TRBD1 on 5 matching bases. In germline, CDR1 is LNHDA, CDR2 SQIVND (reference sequence). The length of the CDR3 is 15 residues. The ends were cut back, 4 bases at V and 6 bases at J, with 16 bases in the middle. The CDR3 here is CASSTTGIKGNEQFF. CDR3 nucleotides: TGTGCCAGTAGTACCACAGGAATTAAAGGCAATGAGCAGTTCTTC. Complete variable domain (other parts from reference TRBV19 and TRBJ2-1): DGGITQSPKYLFRKEGQNVTLSCEQNLNHDAMYWYRQDPGQGLRLIYYSQIVNDFQKGDIAEGYSVSREKKESFPLTVTSAQKNPTAFYLCASSTTGIKGNEQFFGPGTRLTVL.

V usage is TRBV5-1 and J usage is TRBJ1-4; D might be TRBD1 (5 bases). Germline V gene data show CDR1 as SGHRS and CDR2 as YFSETQ. The V gene lost 0 bases and the J gene lost 8 bases, with 14 bases spanning the gap. The CDR3 runs to 15 residues. Written as DNA, the CDR3 is TGCGCCAGCAGCTTGGGGCCGGGACTCGGAGAAAAACTGTTTTTT. Protein: CASSLGPGLGEKLFF.

The chain employs TRBV7-2 and TRBJ1-1; TRBD1 agrees at 11 bases. Germline values: CDR1 SGHTA, CDR2 FQGNSA. Trimming cost V 4 bases and J 4 bases; bases outside gene matches: 5. This CDR3 is 15 amino acids long. The CDR3 nucleotides are TGTGCCAGCAGCTGGACAGGGGGCGAGGGCACTGAAGCTTTCTTT. The encoded protein is CASSWTGGEGTEAFF.

This chain links TRBV5-5 with TRBJ2-3; D is possibly TRBD1 (6 bases). CDR1 and CDR2 (germline): SGHKS, YYEKEE (reference sequence). The CDR3 is 14 residues long. V lost 2 bases to trimming and J lost 4 bases, with 11 bases between them. CDR3 region: CASSFSGGPDTQYF. In DNA, the CDR3 is TGTGCCAGCAGCTTCAGTGGGGGCCCAGATACGCAGTATTTT.

The chain carries TRBV13 and TRBJ2-1; D not certain. The germline gives CDR1 PRHDT, CDR2 FYEKMQ (reference sequence). Trimming took 1 base from V and 0 from J, leaving 7 bases between them. The CDR3 loop spans 15 amino acids. CDR3 region: CASSLAGSSYNEQFF. The CDR3 nucleotides are TGTGCCAGCAGCTTAGCCGGCAGCTCCTACAATGAGCAGTTCTTC.

This chain joins TRBV7-2 and TRBJ2-1; unclear D gene. CDR3 length: 12 residues. V was cut by 5 bases and J by 4 bases, with 6 bases left in between. CDR1 and CDR2 from the germline V gene are SGHTA and FQGNSA. The CDR3: CASSLRYNEQFF. CDR3 sequence (DNA): TGTGCCAGCAGCCTACGATACAATGAGCAGTTCTTC.

The J gene is TRBJ2-1, the V gene TRBV9; D gene ambiguous. This CDR3 contains 13 residues. Germline V gene data show CDR1 as SGDLS and CDR2 as YYNGEE. V dropped 2 bases and J dropped 7 bases, with 10 bases sitting between them. The CDR3 loop is CASSVNLVNEQFF. The CDR3 region has the DNA TGTGCCAGCAGCGTTAATCTCGTGAATGAGCAGTTCTTC.

The chain recombines TRBV21-1 with TRBJ2-3; no DNA check was done on the table's D call, TRBD2. TRBV21-1 counts as a pseudogene. The CDR3 totals 16 residues. CDR3 region: CASSKNDSGREDTQYF. The DNA of the CDR3 is TGTGCCAGCAGCAAAAATGATAGCGGGAGGGAAGATACGCAGTATTTT.

The gene calls are TRBV5-4 and TRBJ1-4; 11 nucleotides align to TRBD1. The germline V gene has CDR1 SGHNT and CDR2 YYREEE (reference sequence). V gave up 4 bases and J gave up 7 bases; unmatched junction bases: 6. This CDR3 has 15 amino acids. The CDR3 sequence: CASSAPGQGVEKLFF. CDR3 in DNA: TGTGCCAGCAGCGCCCCGGGACAGGGGGTTGAAAAACTGTTTTTT.

This chain connects TRBV19 to TRBJ2-5, with D perhaps matching TRBD1 or TRBD2 (5 bases each). V lost 3 bases and J lost 2, with 16 bases in between. Germline CDR1 and CDR2: LNHDA and SQIVND (reference sequence). The CDR3 length is 16 residues. This CDR3 is CASSMWGIEKQETQYF. CDR3 bases: TGTGCCAGTAGTATGTGGGGGATCGAGAAACAAGAGACCCAGTACTTC.

This chain joins TRBV7-3 and TRBJ2-7, with D perhaps TRBD1 (5 bases). V was clipped by 2 bases and J by 0 bases, with 8 bases between them. Per the germline V gene, CDR1 is SGHTA and CDR2 is FQGTGA. This CDR3 spans 14 amino acids. The CDR3 region is CASSLHDSSYEQYF. CDR3 bases: TGTGCCAGCAGCTTACATGACAGCTCCTACGAGCAGTACTTC.

This clone was found a few times. This chain joins TRBV11-2 and TRBJ2-1; 9 bases align to TRBD1. The CDR3 length is 15 residues. V shed 5 bases and J 9 bases; nucleotides not matched to a gene: 11. Germline V gene data show CDR1 as SGHAT and CDR2 as FQNNGV. The CDR3 spells CASSTNRGPWGEQFF. The CDR3 coding sequence is TGTGCCAGCAGCACGAACAGGGGGCCCTGGGGTGAGCAGTTCTTC. The complete variable domain, with remaining parts taken from reference TRBV11-2 and TRBJ2-1, reads EAGVAQSPRYKIIEKRQSVAFWCNPISGHATLYWYQQILGQGPKLLIQFQNNGVVDDSQLPKDRFSAERLKGVDSTLKIQPAKLEDSAVYLCASSTNRGPWGEQFFGPGTRLTVL.

The chain joins TRBV7-2 to TRBJ2-7, with no clear D. The CDR3 covers 16 residues. Germline V gene data show CDR1 as SGHTA and CDR2 as FQGNSA. Trimming cost V 3 bases and J 5 bases, with 20 bases left between them. CDR3 sequence: CASSLDVSGPPHEQYF. CDR3 in DNA: TGTGCCAGCAGCTTGGATGTATCCGGGCCCCCCCACGAGCAGTACTTC.

The gene calls are TRBV28 and TRBJ2-5, with TRBD2 identical over 12 bases. The trim removed 3 bases at V and 5 bases at J, leaving 16 bases unmatched. Germline assignment: CDR1 MDHEN and CDR2 SYDVKM. The CDR3 sequence is 19 residues long. Here the CDR3 DNA reads TGTGCCAGCAGTTTCCAGGTTCGGGCTAGCGGGAGGGCCCGGGAGACCCAGTACTTC. It specifies CASSFQVRASGRARETQYF. Looking up the rest from reference TRBV28 and TRBJ2-5 gives the full variable domain: DVKVTQSSRYLVKRTGEKVFLECVQDMDHENMFWYRQDPGLGLRLIYFSYDVKMKEKGDIPEGYSVSREKKERFSLILESASTNQTSMYLCASSFQVRASGRARETQYFGPGTRLLVL.